This T cell receptor beta chain stems from a study of beta chain features in type 1 diabetes. Study observations and caveats: More deletions and fewer insertions at VDJ junctions were seen in type 1 diabetes patients. For Type 1 diabetes patients, all four CD4+ subsets carried TCRB CDR3s that were moderately but significantly shorter.

Concerning this clone: The antigen remains unidentified.

CDR3 size: 16 residues. The V gene end was trimmed by 2 bases and the J gene end by 4 bases; junction bases not matched to a gene: 8. Germline loops: CDR1 MGHRA, CDR2 YSYEKL. The isolated RNA, all of it, was reverse transcribed, so expressed TCRB transcripts were what got sequenced. Generated by immunoSEQ multiplex PCR, the TCRdb table keeps only in-frame clones and is missing some. This sample has about 660,000 clones, with over 13% found just once. Material: naive CD4+ T cells from blood. This receptor was taken from a man aged 18-30 years with type 1 diabetes. V gene TRBV4-1 combines with J gene TRBJ1-1, with TRBD1 matching 9 bases. CDR3 sequence (DNA): TGCGCCAGCAGCCAAACCCTACAGGGGGCCGGCACTGAAGCTTTCTTT. It codes for CASSQTLQGAGTEAFF.